Given below is one TCR beta chain in context. Its antigen remains undetermined. This may be a read error: a much more frequent sequence differs by one nucleotide. For CDR1 and CDR2, the germline V gene lists SGHAT and FQNNGV. Including cysteine and phenylalanine, the CDR3 has 14 amino acids. Only the CDR3 portion is preserved as DNA: 42 bases, with reading frame beginning at the first base. The patients picked for sequencing were ones in whom flow cytometry had shown an expansion of CD8+CD57+ cells. Every patient had a diagnosis of severe acquired aplastic anemia based on International Study of Aplastic Anemia and Agranulocytosis and Camitta criteria. Patients had received no therapy at the time of blood sampling. The study deep-sequenced TCR repertoires of sorted CD4+ and CD8+ blood T cells from severe aplastic anemia patients and healthy subjects. Patients were enrolled in the USA under clinicaltrials.gov protocols 00001620, 01623167, 00001397, 00071045, 00081523 and 00961064. Ficoll-Paque density gradient centrifugation was used to isolate peripheral blood mononuclear cells. Before DNA extraction, CD4+ and CD8+ T cells were sorted with FACS or magnetic beads.

Genomic DNA served as template for TCR beta VDJ combination and CDR3 sequence profiling. TCR repertoire sequencing was run on an Illumina HiSeq 2000. The source study handled its data this way. TRBV/TRBJ rearrangement plots, CDR3 size and DJ length profiles, and Simpson's diversity index were used to evaluate the repertoires. The immunodominant clone was defined as the most abundant DNA sequence in deep sequencing data. CDR3 amino acid sequences were screened for sharing across subjects and were compared with published repertoires and the VDJdb database. TCRdb trimmed public reads at Q25 via fastp, called clones via MiXCR and kept in-frame beta chains. Rows with one shared CDR3 protein collapse into an entry with the most common genes and DNA. In this record, the V and J calls reflect TCRdb's handling and not the investigators' own analysis. The sample table shows 450,000 to 550,000 distinct CDR3 sequences, and under 40% are seen once. Clones ranked in the top ten supply less than 0.85% of the sample.

The entry originates in a study of CD8+CD57+ T cells in acquired aplastic anemia (dated by TCRdb to between 2017 and 2018). For context, the study as a whole: DNA extracted from sorted CD4+ and CD8+ cells had a mean of approximately 3.5 ug, with a range of 0.2 to 27.4 ug. CD8+CD57+ expansion was defined as frequency above the mean frequency observed in healthy subjects.

The paper as a whole reports these results and caveats: Patients and healthy controls showed no significant difference in CD8+ Simpson's diversity (P=0.060). Roughly 31 CD8+ CDR3 sequences were shared between patients and controls but appeared highly expressed in patients and within their immunodominant clones.

The sample consisted of sorted CD4+, CD8+, or CD8+CD57+ T cells (not recorded which) from PBMCs. The V and J segments used are TRBV11-2 and TRBJ2-7; matching of 6 bases hints at TRBD1 as the D gene. The receptor was isolated from a human donor with aplastic anemia. The bases are TGTGCCAGCAGCTTTGGCAGGGGCTCCTCCGAGCAGTACTTC. Its amino acids are CASSFGRGSSEQYF. Full variable domain (CDR3 extended with the reference TRBV11-2 and TRBJ2-7 proteins): EAGVAQSPRYKIIEKRQSVAFWCNPISGHATLYWYQQILGQGPKLLIQFQNNGVVDDSQLPKDRFSAERLKGVDSTLKIQPAKLEDSAVYLCASSFGRGSSEQYFGPGTRLTVT.